The clone carrying this T cell receptor (beta chain) was found a few times. Per germline, CDR1 SGHRS and CDR2 YFSETQ. The CDR3 runs to 14 residues. V was pared by 9 bases and J by 1 base, with 16 bases between. The sample comes from a study of identical twins. Each CDR3 protein is one row after TCRdb ran MiXCR on the 5' RACE reads. The data show 200,000 to 250,000 distinct CDR3 sequences, 6.5% to 8.5% seen once. These data were also reused for a study on yellow fever vaccine responses in identical twins.

This clonotype was obtained from a woman younger than 30 in good health. Sequenced input: memory (CD45RO+) T cells sorted from blood. The V and J genes are TRBV5-1 and TRBJ2-5, with D tentatively TRBD2 (7 bases). This chain's CDR3 is CATQRGGGQETQYF. CDR3 DNA sequence: TGCGCCACCCAGAGGGGGGGCGGCCAAGAGACCCAGTACTTC.